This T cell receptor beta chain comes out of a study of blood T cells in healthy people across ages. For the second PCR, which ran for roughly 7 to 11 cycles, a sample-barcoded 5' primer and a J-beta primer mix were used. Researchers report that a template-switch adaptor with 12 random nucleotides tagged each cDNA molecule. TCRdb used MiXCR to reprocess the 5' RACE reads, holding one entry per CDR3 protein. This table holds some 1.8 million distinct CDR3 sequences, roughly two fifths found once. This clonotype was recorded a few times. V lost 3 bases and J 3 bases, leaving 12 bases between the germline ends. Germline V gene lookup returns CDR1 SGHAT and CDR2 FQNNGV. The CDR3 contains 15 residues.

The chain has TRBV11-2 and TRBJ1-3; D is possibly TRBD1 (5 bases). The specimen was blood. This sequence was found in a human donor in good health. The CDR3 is CASSLMSGLGNTIYF. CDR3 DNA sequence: TGTGCCAGCAGCTTGATGTCAGGGCTTGGAAACACCATATATTTT.